A selection of T cell receptor beta chains follows, all from one sample in a study of T-cell reconstitution after alpha-beta-depleted transplantation in children. TCRdb analysed the PCR reads with MiXCR anew, one entry per CDR3 protein. The sample lists under 250,000 distinct CDR3 sequences, roughly 7% occurring once. The source material was PBMCs, sampled before TCRalphabeta/CD19-depleted stem cell transplant. Receptor source: a boy between 2 and 10 years old with acute lymphoblastic leukemia, due to receive a stem cell transplant. Both conserved end residues are trimmed from each CDR3.

V gene | CDR3 protein
TRBV21-1 | ASSKAGTGASPLH
TRBV7-9 | ASSPPGGYNEQF
TRBV28 | ASTPQYGKRTEAF
TRBV9 | ASSPTDSGGVQETQY
TRBV12-3/TRBV12-4 | ASSTTGQSSYEQY
TRBV11-2 | ASSSSMGRYGTQY
TRBV3-1 | ASSQDRAPQVGKLF
TRBV12-3/TRBV12-4 | ASSLRFLEYEQY
TRBV9 | ASSVAQWDRGYTGELF
TRBV20-1 | SARRVGSSYNEQF
TRBV21-1 | ASTGRIEETQY
TRBV28 | ASSLSTTGWYEQY
TRBV7-6 | ASSSATTQKLAGGGGELF
TRBV5-1 | ASSPGWWGGELF
TRBV7-8 | ASSPEGGYNQPQH
TRBV9 | ASSVTGTTSNEQF
TRBV5-5 | ASSSIGGNQPQH
TRBV5-1 | ASSYEAGTAETQY
TRBV20-1 | SARLVYEQY
TRBV5-1 | ASSSGVGNQPQH
TRBV14 | ASSQEFYPEQY
TRBV3-1 | ASSQGSEGETQY
TRBV2 | ARRTFHKEQF
TRBV7-9 | ASGPPGALNTGELF
TRBV20-1 | SATRTGRYTGELF